This TCR beta chain comes out of a study of spatial heterogeneity in lung cancer. Study conclusions and caveats: The study found that expanded intratumoral alpha and beta TCR counts tracked tumor mutation counts. When ubiquitous and regional expanded TCRs were counted, their numbers tracked ubiquitous and regional nonsynonymous mutations, respectively.

This clonotype showed up many times. Its antigen is undetermined. Regarding time point: sample taken at primary tumor resection. The CDR3 runs 14 residues. After removal of 5 bases from V and 5 bases from J, the junction contained 9 bases not matched to a gene. Germline assignment: CDR1 KGHSH and CDR2 LQKENI. One entry per CDR3 protein, called by TCRdb with MiXCR from the 5' RACE reads. Here the sample spans 100,000 to 110,000 distinct CDR3 sequences, around 4.3% being singletons. This rearrangement joins TRBV18 to TRBJ2-7, with TRBD2 matching 7 bases. This receptor was obtained from a male donor with early-stage non-small cell lung cancer. The material sequenced was lung tumor tissue, taken at surgery. The DNA of the CDR3 is TGTGCCAGCTCATCCTTAAGTGGGAGGGACGAGCAGTACTTC. Protein: CASSSLSGRDEQYF.